These T cell receptor beta chains were read from a single sample in a study of shared clonotypes between healthy human individuals. The table came from immunoSEQ multiplex PCR; TCRdb's copy has only in-frame clones and leaves some out. This table has 2 million to 3 million clones, over 85% appearing once. The sample taken for sequencing was naive CD4+ T cells from PBMCs. These receptors originate from a man younger than 35 in good health. Some clones in this sample may be carry-over from other donors' samples. Both conserved end residues are part of each CDR3. A D gene is named only where the DNA matches it firmly. Rows give clone size only sometimes, using once, few, many, or a class for an expanded clone.

J	length	size	D	V	CDR3	DNA
TRBJ2-2	14	NA	NA	TRBV5-1	CASSGGTDAGELFF	TGCGCCAGCAGCGGGGGGACGGACGCCGGGGAGCTGTTTTTT
TRBJ2-5	16	NA	TRBD2	TRBV7-3	CASSFYGTSGSPTQYF	TGTGCCAGCAGCTTTTATGGGACTAGCGGGAGTCCCACCCAGTACTTC
TRBJ1-1	16	NA	NA	TRBV28	CASRTLMASMNTEAFF	TGTGCCAGCAGGACCCTCATGGCCTCCATGAACACTGAAGCTTTCTTT
TRBJ2-7	17	NA	TRBD2	TRBV7-9	CASSWTGYAGDDDEQYF	TGTGCCAGCAGCTGGACTGGGTATGCGGGAGATGATGACGAGCAGTACTTC
TRBJ1-1	14	NA	NA	TRBV19	CASSMRGRNTEAFF	TGTGCCAGTAGTATGCGTGGGCGCAACACTGAAGCTTTCTTT
TRBJ2-7	16	NA	NA	TRBV4-1	CAISDRPGSPSYEQYF	TGCGCCATTTCGGACAGACCAGGATCTCCTTCCTACGAGCAGTACTTC
TRBJ2-7	13	once	NA	TRBV7-2	CASSLVSPYEQYF	TGTGCCAGCAGCTTAGTCAGCCCCTACGAGCAGTACTTC
TRBJ2-3	12	NA	NA	TRBV7-2	CASSLLGDTQYF	TGTGCCAGCAGCTTACTTGGGGATACGCAGTATTTT
TRBJ2-2	15	NA	TRBD2	TRBV27	CASSRSGTNTGELFF	TGTGCCAGCAGTAGGAGCGGGACGAACACCGGGGAGCTGTTTTTT
TRBJ2-3	15	NA	TRBD1	TRBV7-9	CASSLRQGATDTQYF	TGTGCCAGCAGCTTACGACAGGGGGCAACAGATACGCAGTATTTT
TRBJ1-4	15	NA	TRBD1	TRBV7-2	CASSPGAGQTEKLFF	TGTGCCAGCAGCCCTGGAGCGGGACAGACTGAAAAACTGTTTTTT
TRBJ1-4	16	NA	NA	TRBV28	CASSSARGTTNEKLFF	TGTGCCAGCAGTTCAGCGAGGGGAACAACTAATGAAAAACTGTTTTTT
TRBJ2-5	14	once	NA	TRBV29-1	CSVGPVGLRETQYF	TGCAGCGTTGGTCCCGTGGGCCTCCGAGAGACCCAGTACTTC
TRBJ2-1	13	NA	TRBD1	TRBV6-1	CASSDLTGDEQFF	TGTGCCAGCAGTGATTTAACAGGGGATGAGCAGTTCTTC
TRBJ2-1	16	NA	TRBD1	TRBV5-1	CASSLASGQSYNEQFF	TGCGCCAGCAGCCTCGCCTCGGGACAGTCCTACAATGAGCAGTTCTTC
TRBJ2-4	15	NA	NA	TRBV7-2	CASTRGIAEGNIQYF	TGTGCCAGCACCAGAGGGATAGCAGAAGGGAACATTCAGTACTTC
TRBJ1-1	14	NA	NA	TRBV27	CASHSGTPNTEAFF	TGTGCCAGCCACTCCGGGACGCCGAACACTGAAGCTTTCTTT
TRBJ1-5	17	NA	TRBD1	TRBV13	CASSLGRRAGGGQPQHF	TGTGCCAGCAGCTTAGGGCGTAGGGCAGGGGGGGGTCAGCCCCAGCATTTT
TRBJ2-3	13	NA	NA	TRBV14	CASSQDVRGKQYF	TGTGCCAGCAGCCAAGATGTCCGGGGCAAGCAGTATTTT
TRBJ1-1	12	once	NA	TRBV5-4	CASSQTNTEAFF	TGTGCCAGCAGCCAGACGAACACTGAAGCTTTCTTT
TRBJ2-7	13	NA	TRBD1	TRBV2	CASSGQGTYEQYF	TGTGCCAGCAGCGGACAGGGAACCTACGAGCAGTACTTC
TRBJ1-1	15	NA	TRBD1	TRBV10-3	CAISNGQGAMTEAFF	TGTGCCATCAGCAACGGACAGGGGGCGATGACTGAAGCTTTCTTT
TRBJ2-7	12	NA	NA	TRBV5-1	CASSLGGYEQYF	TGCGCCAGCAGCTTGGGCGGCTACGAGCAGTACTTC
TRBJ1-1	14	NA	NA	TRBV6-1	CASSEVGGSAEAFF	TGTGCCAGCAGTGAAGTAGGGGGGAGTGCTGAAGCTTTCTTT
TRBJ1-1	13	NA	NA	TRBV2	CASSVRGATEAFF	TGTGCCAGCAGTGTACGGGGGGCAACTGAAGCTTTCTTT
TRBJ1-2	12	NA	NA	TRBV6-1	CASRQLGRGYTF	TGTGCCAGCAGGCAGCTGGGTCGGGGCTACACCTTC
TRBJ1-1	16	NA	NA	TRBV4-1	CASSHRVGTARPEAFF	TGCGCCAGCAGCCATCGCGTTGGGACTGCGCGCCCTGAAGCTTTCTTT
TRBJ1-3	11	NA	NA	TRBV20-1	CSAERGNTIYF	TGCAGTGCGGAGAGGGGAAACACCATATATTTT
TRBJ1-1	14	once	NA	TRBV7-9	CASSSPNMVAEAFF	TGTGCCAGCAGCTCCCCCAATATGGTGGCTGAAGCTTTCTTT
TRBJ2-1	16	NA	TRBD2	TRBV6-5	CASSYKASGNRNEQFF	TGTGCCAGCAGTTACAAGGCTAGCGGGAACCGTAATGAGCAGTTCTTC
TRBJ2-1	15	NA	TRBD2	TRBV11-2	CASSLRLAEGNEQFF	TGTGCCAGCAGCCTCCGACTAGCGGAGGGGAATGAGCAGTTCTTC
TRBJ1-2	15	NA	TRBD1	TRBV28	CASSSGTGGYYGYTF	TGTGCCAGCAGTTCCGGGACAGGGGGGTACTATGGCTACACCTTC
TRBJ1-2	14	NA	NA	TRBV11-2	CASSLAGPNYGYTF	TGTGCCAGCAGCTTGGCAGGCCCTAACTATGGCTACACCTTC
TRBJ2-5	12	NA	NA	TRBV14	CASSQAPFSQYF	TGTGCCAGCAGTCAAGCACCCTTCTCCCAGTACTTC
TRBJ1-1	18	NA	NA	TRBV7-2	CASSELRLSGVMNTEAFF	TGTGCCAGCAGCGAACTAAGGCTCTCAGGGGTAATGAACACTGAAGCTTTCTTT
TRBJ2-7	16	once	NA	TRBV5-1	CASSARLGSPTYEQYF	TGCGCCAGCAGCGCCCGACTAGGCTCTCCCACCTACGAGCAGTACTTC
TRBJ1-1	13	NA	NA	TRBV30	CAWKGGGNTEAFF	TGTGCCTGGAAGGGCGGAGGGAACACTGAAGCTTTCTTT
TRBJ2-2	16	NA	NA	TRBV9	CASSPQGLGVTGELFF	TGTGCCAGCAGCCCCCAGGGGTTGGGGGTTACCGGGGAGCTGTTTTTT
TRBJ2-3	19	NA	TRBD1	TRBV7-9	CASSLDLNPGTGESDTQYF	TGTGCCAGCAGCTTAGACCTAAATCCGGGGACAGGGGAATCAGATACGCAGTATTTT
TRBJ2-6	15	NA	NA	TRBV5-4	CASSPTRSGANVLTF	TGTGCCAGCAGCCCGACCCGGTCTGGGGCCAACGTCCTGACTTTC
TRBJ2-5	13	once	NA	TRBV18	CASSPLTPETQYF	TGTGCCAGCTCACCACTTACTCCAGAGACCCAGTACTTC
TRBJ2-6	15	NA	TRBD1	TRBV25-1	CASSPQGAGANVLTF	TGTGCCAGCAGCCCGCAGGGGGCTGGGGCCAACGTCCTGACTTTC
TRBJ2-5	14	NA	NA	TRBV7-9	CASSLAVQSETQYF	TGTGCCAGCAGCTTAGCGGTTCAATCAGAGACCCAGTACTTC
TRBJ2-1	14	NA	NA	TRBV10-3	CAISESGRESEQFF	TGTGCCATCAGTGAGTCGGGGCGGGAATCTGAGCAGTTCTTC
TRBJ2-7	12	NA	NA	TRBV30	CAWSVKGSEQYF	TGTGCCTGGAGTGTGAAGGGGAGCGAGCAGTACTTC
TRBJ1-5	15	few	NA	TRBV6-6	CASSYPDSSNQPQHF	TGTGCCAGCAGTTACCCGGACAGCAGCAATCAGCCCCAGCATTTT